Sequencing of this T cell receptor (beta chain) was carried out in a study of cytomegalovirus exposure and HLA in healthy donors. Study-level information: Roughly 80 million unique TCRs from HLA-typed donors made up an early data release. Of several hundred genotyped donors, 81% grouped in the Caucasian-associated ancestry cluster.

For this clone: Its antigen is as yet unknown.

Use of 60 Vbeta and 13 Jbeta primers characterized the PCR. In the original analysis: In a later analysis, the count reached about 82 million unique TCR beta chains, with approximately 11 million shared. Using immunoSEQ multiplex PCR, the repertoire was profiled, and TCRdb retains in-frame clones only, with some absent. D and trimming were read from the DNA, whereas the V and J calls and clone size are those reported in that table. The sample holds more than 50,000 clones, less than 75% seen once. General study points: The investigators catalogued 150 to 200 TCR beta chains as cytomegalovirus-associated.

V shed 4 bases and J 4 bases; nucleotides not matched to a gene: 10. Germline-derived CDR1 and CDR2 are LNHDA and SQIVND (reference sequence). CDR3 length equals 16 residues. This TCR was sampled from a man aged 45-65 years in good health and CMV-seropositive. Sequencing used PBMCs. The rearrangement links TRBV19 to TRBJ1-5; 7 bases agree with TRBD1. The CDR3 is CASSTHGQVRNQPQHF. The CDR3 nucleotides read TGTGCCAGTAGTACCCATGGACAGGTGAGAAATCAGCCCCAGCATTTT.